This T cell receptor beta chain was identified in a study of PD-1 blockade in classical Hodgkin lymphoma. Time point reported: cycle 4 day 1 (C4D1), after less than 7 weeks of nivolumab. Every single patient, without exception, relapsed after autologous stem cell transplantation, and brentuximab vedotin exposure varied. Relapsed/refractory classical Hodgkin lymphoma patients had complete, partial or progressive responses. General observations from the study: While CD8+ TCR diversity did not rise significantly by C4D1, CD4+ TCR diversity did. Newly diagnosed and completely responding patients shared comparable baseline diversity.

A note on this clone: Its antigen is unknown.

Produced via immunoSEQ multiplex PCR; TCRdb's table is partial and in-frame only. Here the sample spans around 25,000 clones, 88% being singletons. The sequence was obtained from a human donor with classical Hodgkin lymphoma. The material was peripheral blood mononuclear cells (PBMCs), obtained before the fourth cycle of nivolumab.

As DNA, the CDR3 is TGTGCCTGGAGGGCGTTCAGGTCACCCCTCCACTTT. The encoded protein is CAWRAFRSPLHF. The V gene is TRBV30, the J gene TRBJ1-6; the D is unclear. There are 12 residues in the CDR3. Germline CDR1 GTSNPN, CDR2 SVGIG (reference sequence). The V end was cut by 3 bases, the J end by 10 bases, with 10 bases between.